The rows below give T cell receptor beta chains drawn from one sample of a study of cytomegalovirus exposure and HLA in healthy donors. The table came from immunoSEQ multiplex PCR; TCRdb's copy has only in-frame clones and leaves some out. The repertoire holds tens of thousands of clones, with 70% to 90% as singletons. Specimen: PBMCs. The receptors stem from a woman aged 18-30 years in good health and CMV-seropositive. Both conserved end residues are part of each CDR3. The order of the fields is D gene, J gene, clone size, V gene, CDR3 DNA, CDR3 protein. D genes are given only for firm matches. Some rows mark clone size as missing; the rest say once, few, many or name a class of expanded clone.

D: .
J: TRBJ1-2
size: .
V: TRBV7-9
DNA: TGTGCCAGCAGCCCCAATGACGGGTCTAACTATGGCTACACCTTC
CDR3: CASSPNDGSNYGYTF

D: TRBD1
J: TRBJ2-3
size: .
V: TRBV11-2
DNA: TGTGCCAGCAGCTTAGGCATTTACAGGGGAACGCGCACAGATACGCAGTATTTT
CDR3: CASSLGIYRGTRTDTQYF

D: TRBD1
J: TRBJ2-4
size: .
V: TRBV18
DNA: TGTGCCAGCTCACCACAAGACCCCAGGGGGGCCAAAAACATTCAGTACTTC
CDR3: CASSPQDPRGAKNIQYF

D: .
J: TRBJ1-2
size: .
V: TRBV4-3
DNA: TGCGCCAGCAGCCAAGGGGCAGTCGTTAACTATGGCTACACCTTC
CDR3: CASSQGAVVNYGYTF

D: TRBD1
J: TRBJ2-5
size: .
V: TRBV11-1
DNA: TGTGCCAGCAGCCCCCCTGGGACAGACCGGGAGACCCAGTACTTC
CDR3: CASSPPGTDRETQYF

D: .
J: TRBJ2-5
size: .
V: TRBV9
DNA: TGTGCCAGCAGCGTAGCAGGGGCAGGGGTGGAAGAGACCCAGTACTTC
CDR3: CASSVAGAGVEETQYF

D: .
J: TRBJ2-5
size: .
V: TRBV9
DNA: TGTGCCAGCAGCGTAGATGGAGGGGGCGGTCAGACCCAGTACTTC
CDR3: CASSVDGGGGQTQYF

D: .
J: TRBJ1-2
size: .
V: TRBV7-9
DNA: TGTGCCAGCAGCGAGAGCGGGACTAATTTTAACTATGGCTACACCTTC
CDR3: CASSESGTNFNYGYTF

D: TRBD2
J: TRBJ2-7
size: .
V: TRBV10-3
DNA: TGTGCCATCAGTTTGACTAGCGGGAATGACGAGCAGTACTTC
CDR3: CAISLTSGNDEQYF

D: .
J: TRBJ2-1
size: .
V: TRBV6-5
DNA: TGTGCCAGCAGTACGGCAGGCTACAATGAGCAGTTCTTC
CDR3: CASSTAGYNEQFF

D: .
J: TRBJ2-1
size: few
V: TRBV27
DNA: TGTGCCACCACGGGTGGGGGCGATGAGCAGTTCTTC
CDR3: CATTGGGDEQFF

D: .
J: TRBJ1-5
size: .
V: TRBV15
DNA: TGTGCCACCAGCAGAGAACAGGATAGCAATCAGCCCCAGCATTTT
CDR3: CATSREQDSNQPQHF

D: .
J: TRBJ2-5
size: .
V: TRBV6-5
DNA: TGTGCCAGTTCCCCAGAGGCGCAAGAGACCCAGTACTTC
CDR3: CASSPEAQETQYF

D: TRBD1
J: TRBJ1-5
size: .
V: TRBV7-2
DNA: TGTGCCAGCAGCCTCAGACAGGGGGCTGGTCAGCCCCAGCATTTT
CDR3: CASSLRQGAGQPQHF

D: .
J: TRBJ2-2
size: .
V: TRBV6-1
DNA: TGTGCCAGCAGTGAAGAAACATATACCGGGGAGCTGTTTTTT
CDR3: CASSEETYTGELFF

D: .
J: TRBJ2-5
size: .
V: TRBV9
DNA: TGTGCCAGCAGCGTAGGGGTTTCGGGAGAGACCCAGTACTTC
CDR3: CASSVGVSGETQYF

D: .
J: TRBJ2-3
size: .
V: TRBV7-9
DNA: TGTGCCAGCAGCCCCGTCGGGGGACAGGATACGCAGTATTTT
CDR3: CASSPVGGQDTQYF

D: TRBD2
J: TRBJ2-1
size: .
V: TRBV18
DNA: TGTGCCAGCTCAGCGCTAGCGGGAATCTACAATGAGCAGTTCTTC
CDR3: CASSALAGIYNEQFF

D: TRBD1
J: TRBJ1-4
size: .
V: TRBV10-3
DNA: TGTGCCATCAGTCCAAACCGAGGGACAGGGGACAATGAAAAACTGTTTTTT
CDR3: CAISPNRGTGDNEKLFF

D: .
J: TRBJ1-1
size: .
V: TRBV5-3
DNA: TGTGCCAGAAGCGCCAAACCTTCCAGGGGAAACACTGAAGCTTTCTTT
CDR3: CARSAKPSRGNTEAFF

D: .
J: TRBJ2-6
size: .
V: TRBV29-1
DNA: TGCAGCGTTTCCTCAGGATCAAGCTCTGGGGCCAACGTCCTGACTTTC
CDR3: CSVSSGSSSGANVLTF

D: .
J: TRBJ2-1
size: .
V: TRBV11-2
DNA: TGTGCCAGCAGCTTCTTAAAGGGGGAGTACAATGAGCAGTTCTTC
CDR3: CASSFLKGEYNEQFF

D: .
J: TRBJ1-5
size: .
V: TRBV10-2
DNA: TGCGCCAGCAGCGAGGGCCCTGTTCAGCCCCAGCATTTT
CDR3: CASSEGPVQPQHF

D: TRBD2
J: TRBJ2-1
size: .
V: TRBV27
DNA: TGTGCCAGCAGTTCAAGCCTAGCGGGAAGGTACAATGAGCAGTTCTTC
CDR3: CASSSSLAGRYNEQFF

D: TRBD1
J: TRBJ2-5
size: .
V: TRBV5-1
DNA: TGCGCCAGCAGCTTATTGGGACAGGGTGGGGAGACCCAGTACTTC
CDR3: CASSLLGQGGETQYF

D: .
J: TRBJ1-2
size: few
V: TRBV7-9
DNA: TGTGCCAGCAGCCCAAAGAACAGGGATGGCTACACCTTC
CDR3: CASSPKNRDGYTF

D: TRBD1
J: TRBJ2-5
size: once
V: TRBV30
DNA: TGTGCCTGGAGTGTACCGGGACAGGGGGGTTGGGAGACCCAGTACTTC
CDR3: CAWSVPGQGGWETQYF

D: .
J: TRBJ1-2
size: few
V: TRBV29-1
DNA: TGCAGCGCCTGGGGGGGCGGGGGCTACACCTTC
CDR3: CSAWGGGGYTF

D: TRBD2
J: TRBJ2-3
size: .
V: TRBV5-5
DNA: TGTGCCAGCAGCACGTCTAGCGGGAGGGCCTCGGGATGGACAGATACGCAGTATTTT
CDR3: CASSTSSGRASGWTDTQYF

D: TRBD1
J: TRBJ1-1
size: .
V: TRBV5-5
DNA: TGTGCCAGCAGCTCAACGGGACAGAAGAACACTGAAGCTTTCTTT
CDR3: CASSSTGQKNTEAFF

D: TRBD2
J: TRBJ2-5
size: .
V: TRBV13
DNA: TGTGCCAGCAGCTTAGGCCGGCGGGGGGGGTACCAAGAGACCCAGTACTTC
CDR3: CASSLGRRGGYQETQYF

D: TRBD1
J: TRBJ1-6
size: .
V: TRBV6-1
DNA: TGTGCCAGCAGTGAACCCCTGACAGGGGGCACTAATTCACCCCTCCACTTT
CDR3: CASSEPLTGGTNSPLHF

D: TRBD2
J: TRBJ2-7
size: .
V: TRBV7-9
DNA: TGTGCCAGCAGCTCGTGGCGGGAGGTCTCCTACGAGCAGTACTTC
CDR3: CASSSWREVSYEQYF

D: TRBD2
J: TRBJ2-7
size: .
V: TRBV11-2
DNA: TGTGCCAGCAGCCCCTTAAGAAGAGCTAGCGGGAGATACGAGCAGTACTTC
CDR3: CASSPLRRASGRYEQYF

D: .
J: TRBJ1-5
size: .
V: TRBV19
DNA: TGTGCCAGTAGTACAACAGGTAACTACAATCAGCCCCAGCATTTT
CDR3: CASSTTGNYNQPQHF

D: TRBD1
J: TRBJ2-7
size: .
V: TRBV18
DNA: TGTGCCAGCTCACCGGTAGGACAGGGAGGCGAGCAGTACTTC
CDR3: CASSPVGQGGEQYF

D: TRBD2
J: TRBJ2-5
size: .
V: TRBV5-1
DNA: TGCGCCAGCAGCCCGCTAGGTAGCGGGGGGATTTATGAGACCCAGTACTTC
CDR3: CASSPLGSGGIYETQYF